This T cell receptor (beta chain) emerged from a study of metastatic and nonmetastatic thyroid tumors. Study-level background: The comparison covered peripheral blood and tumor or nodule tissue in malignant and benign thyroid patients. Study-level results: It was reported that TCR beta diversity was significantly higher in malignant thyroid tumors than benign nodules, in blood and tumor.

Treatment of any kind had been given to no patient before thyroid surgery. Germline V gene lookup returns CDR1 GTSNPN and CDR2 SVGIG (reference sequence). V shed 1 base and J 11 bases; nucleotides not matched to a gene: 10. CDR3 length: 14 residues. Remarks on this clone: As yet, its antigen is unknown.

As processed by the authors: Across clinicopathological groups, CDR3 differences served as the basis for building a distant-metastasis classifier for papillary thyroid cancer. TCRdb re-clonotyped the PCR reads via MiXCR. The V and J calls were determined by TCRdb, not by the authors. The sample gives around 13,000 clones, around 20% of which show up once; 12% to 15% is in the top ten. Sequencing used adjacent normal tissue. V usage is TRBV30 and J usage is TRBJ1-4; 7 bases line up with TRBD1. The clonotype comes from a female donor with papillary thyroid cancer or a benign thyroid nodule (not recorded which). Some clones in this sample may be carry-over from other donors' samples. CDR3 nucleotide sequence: TGTGCCTGGAGTGCGCGGGACAGCTCCTGGAAACTGTTTTTT. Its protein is CAWSARDSSWKLFF.